The clone carrying this T cell receptor (beta chain) has just one count. Its antigen is currently unknown. A much bigger clone sits one base away, suggesting this may be a read error. A read error is likely, as this CDR3 ends without the conserved phenylalanine or tryptophan. From RNA transcripts, TCR beta CDR3 regions were amplified. The HTBI set primed first-round TCR CDR3 RT-PCR. TCRdb passed the multiplex PCR reads through MiXCR, listing each CDR3 protein once. Of roughly 700,000 distinct CDR3 sequences listed, 30% to 40% were seen once; the top ten hold roughly 31%. Absent ophthalmopathy progression within 18 months defined stable Graves' hyperthyroidism. The data were obtained in a study of T cells in Graves' hyperthyroidism and ophthalmopathy. Whole-study findings and limits: A model built on 13 V-J features separated ophthalmopathy from stable hyperthyroidism. Most thyroid clonotypes expanded above 0.001 were also detected in blood.

CDR1 and CDR2 from the germline V gene are SGDLS and YYNGEE. The length of the CDR3 is 15 residues. The V gene lost 4 bases and the J gene lost 0 bases, with 14 bases spanning the gap. The chain recombines TRBV9 with TRBJ2-7; maybe TRBD2 (5 bases). The clonotype originates from a woman in her thirties or forties with Graves' hyperthyroidism. Sequencing was carried out using blood. The CDR3 sequence: CASSPTVEVSYEQYL. DNA of the CDR3: TGTGCCAGCAGCCCCACAGTGGAGGTCTCCTACGAGCAGTACCTC.